The T cell receptor beta chain described here comes from a study of CD8+CD57+ T cells in acquired aplastic anemia. About the study: Average DNA yield from sorted CD4+ and CD8+ cells was around 3 ug. Healthy donor CD4+ cell samples had a mean of roughly 10 million reads.

The CDR3 contains 13 residues. Trimming shortened V by 4 bases and J by 15 bases, and 20 bases separated the two germline ends. CDR1 is SGDLS and CDR2 is YYNGEE in the germline V gene. Study-wide points: Researchers reported that CD8+ Simpson's diversity was not significantly different in patients versus controls. Researchers report that about 28 CD8+ CDR3 sequences appeared in both patients and controls.

On this clonotype itself: Its antigen is as yet unknown.

Genomic DNA provided the template from which TCR beta VDJ and CDR3 profiles were obtained. TCRdb passed the reads through MiXCR, listing each CDR3 protein once. The sample yields roughly 420,000 distinct CDR3 sequences, around 68% seen once. This receptor was identified in a human donor in good health, serving as a control. The sample comprised sorted CD4+, CD8+, or CD8+CD57+ T cells (not recorded which) from PBMCs. This chain joins TRBV9 and TRBJ1-5; the D gene is possibly TRBD1 (5 bases). The CDR3 protein is CASSSRDPMFTHF. Written as DNA, the CDR3 is TGTGCCAGCAGCTCCCGGGACCCGATGTTCACGCATTTT.